Listed here are 31 T cell receptor beta chains from one sample, sequenced in a study of graft-versus-host responses after intestinal transplantation. The antigens for these receptors are not known. The data were produced by immunoSEQ multiplex PCR, yet TCRdb's version contains in-frame clones alone and is incomplete. The table records approximately 100,000 clones, more than 75% of them present only once. The source was unstimulated CD4+ T cells sorted from spleen or lymph node cells, collected before intestinal transplant. These receptors all come from a human donor who received an intestinal transplant.

This clone has just a few counts. The chain has TRBV2 and TRBJ1-5; perhaps TRBD1 as D (5 bases). Germline V gives CDR1 SNHLY, CDR2 FYNNEI. This CDR3 contains 15 residues. V lost 5 bases, J lost 0 bases, and 11 bases lay in between. The CDR3 nucleotides read TGTGCCAGCAGTCGTAACACAGGTAGCAATCAGCCCCAGCATTTT. Encoded protein: CASSRNTGSNQPQHF.

The chain combines TRBV10-2 with TRBJ2-5; 8 bases fit TRBD2. CDR1 and CDR2 (germline): WSHSY, SAAADI. The CDR3 length is 15 residues. The junction had 4 bases not matched to a gene; V was cut back by 2 bases and J by 2 bases. This chain's CDR3 is CASSEHERGQETQYF. CDR3 sequence (DNA): TGCGCCAGCAGTGAGCATGAGCGGGGGCAAGAGACCCAGTACTTC.

V gene TRBV5-1 combines with J gene TRBJ2-5, with 7 positions matching TRBD2. CDR3 length: 16 residues. V lost 4 bases, J lost 7 bases, and 16 bases stayed unmatched. Germline V gives CDR1 SGHRS, CDR2 YFSETQ. The CDR3 spells CASSQSPTSAEVTQYF. The DNA for the CDR3 is TGCGCCAGCAGCCAAAGTCCCACTAGCGCGGAAGTGACCCAGTACTTC.

This clone was observed a single time. The chain combines TRBV2 with TRBJ1-6; unclear D gene. The V gene's germline CDR1 is SNHLY and CDR2 FYNNEI. The V end lost 3 bases, the J end lost 6 bases, and 12 bases lay between the germline ends. The CDR3 is made up of 15 amino acids. DNA for the CDR3: TGTGCCAGCAGTGATATGGGCTCGAGTAATTCACCCCTCCACTTT. The encoded protein is CASSDMGSSNSPLHF.

The chain combines TRBV13 with TRBJ2-5, with D possibly TRBD2 on 5 matching bases. V was trimmed by 1 base and J by 0 bases, leaving 18 bases between them. This CDR3 is 18 amino acids long. The germline CDR1 and CDR2 sequences are PRHDT and FYEKMQ (reference sequence). The CDR3 spells CASSLESRGLRYQETQYF. The CDR3 nucleotides read TGTGCCAGCAGCTTAGAATCTCGCGGGCTAAGGTACCAAGAGACCCAGTACTTC.

V and J are TRBV5-1 and TRBJ1-1; D is perhaps TRBD1 (6 bases). The CDR3 is 13 residues long. Trimming removed 0 bases at V and 3 bases at J, with 6 bases between. The germline V gene encodes CDR1 SGHRS and CDR2 YFSETQ. CDR3 residues: CASSLDRDTEAFF. Written as DNA, the CDR3 is TGCGCCAGCAGCTTGGACAGGGACACTGAAGCTTTCTTT. Filled out from reference TRBV5-1 and TRBJ1-1, the complete variable domain reads KAGVTQTPRYLIKTRGQQVTLSCSPISGHRSVSWYQQTPGQGLQFLFEYFSETQRNKGNFPGRFSGRQFSNSRSEMNVSTLELGDSALYLCASSLDRDTEAFFGQGTRLTVV.

The chain is built from TRBV2 and TRBJ2-1; possibly TRBD1 for D (6 bases). Germline V gives CDR1 SNHLY, CDR2 FYNNEI. V was clipped by 7 bases and J by 7 bases, with 11 bases between them. The length of the CDR3 is 12 residues. CDR3: CASIYQGNEQFF. CDR3 DNA: TGTGCCAGCATTTATCAGGGGAATGAGCAGTTCTTC.

V is TRBV5-1 and J is TRBJ2-1; 8 bases agree with TRBD1. CDR3 size: 14 residues. CDR1 SGHRS and CDR2 YFSETQ come from the germline V gene. V shed 0 bases, J shed 10 bases, and the junction held 6 bases outside the gene matches. The CDR3 region has the DNA TGCGCCAGCAGCTTGGACAGGGGGGCGGAGGAGCAGTTCTTC. It codes for CASSLDRGAEEQFF. The full variable domain, its missing parts supplied by reference TRBV5-1 and TRBJ2-1, is KAGVTQTPRYLIKTRGQQVTLSCSPISGHRSVSWYQQTPGQGLQFLFEYFSETQRNKGNFPGRFSGRQFSNSRSEMNVSTLELGDSALYLCASSLDRGAEEQFFGPGTRLTVL.

The chain carries TRBV5-1 and TRBJ2-2; perhaps TRBD1 as D (6 bases). V dropped 5 bases and J dropped 4 bases, with 12 bases sitting between them. This CDR3 is built from 14 residues. Germline lookup yields CDR1 SGHRS and CDR2 YFSETQ. The CDR3 spells CASSSTGFTGELFF. In nucleotides, the CDR3 is TGCGCCAGCAGTAGTACAGGGTTCACCGGGGAGCTGTTTTTT.

The chain has TRBV9 and TRBJ1-3, with D possibly TRBD1 on 5 matching bases. CDR3 length equals 13 residues. From germline, CDR1 is SGDLS and CDR2 YYNGEE. V was pared by 0 bases and J by 9 bases, with 10 bases between. CDR3 in DNA: TGTGCCAGCAGCGTAGTGGAGGGGACCACCATATATTTT. Its protein is CASSVVEGTTIYF.

This chain connects TRBV18 to TRBJ2-5; D gene unclear. The V gene's germline CDR1 is KGHSH and CDR2 LQKENI. V shed 3 bases and J shed 2 bases, with 16 bases lying between them. This CDR3 has 16 amino acids. This chain's CDR3 is CASSPIGPSFQETQYF. CDR3 nucleotides: TGTGCCAGCTCACCGATCGGCCCTTCCTTTCAAGAGACCCAGTACTTC.

The genes are TRBV19 and TRBJ1-6, with 7 positions matching TRBD1. V was clipped by 4 bases and J by 5 bases; unmatched bases: 2. Germline loops: CDR1 LNHDA, CDR2 SQIVND (reference sequence). The CDR3 is made up of 14 amino acids. CDR3 sequence reads: CASSRDSDNSPLHF. For the CDR3, the DNA is TGTGCCAGTAGTAGGGACAGCGATAATTCACCCCTCCACTTT. The entire variable domain, with the rest obtained from reference TRBV19 and TRBJ1-6, is as follows: DGGITQSPKYLFRKEGQNVTLSCEQNLNHDAMYWYRQDPGQGLRLIYYSQIVNDFQKGDIAEGYSVSREKKESFPLTVTSAQKNPTAFYLCASSRDSDNSPLHFGNGTRLTVT.

The chain uses TRBV5-1 and TRBJ1-3; D might be TRBD1 (6 bases). V lost 3 bases, J lost 4 bases, and 8 bases lay in between. In germline, CDR1 is SGHRS, CDR2 YFSETQ. This CDR3 is built from 13 residues. CDR3 bases: TGCGCCAGCAGCTCTGGGACAGGAAACACCATATATTTT. Its translation: CASSSGTGNTIYF. The whole variable domain, filled in from reference TRBV5-1 and TRBJ1-3, reads KAGVTQTPRYLIKTRGQQVTLSCSPISGHRSVSWYQQTPGQGLQFLFEYFSETQRNKGNFPGRFSGRQFSNSRSEMNVSTLELGDSALYLCASSSGTGNTIYFGEGSWLTVV.

This sequence joins TRBV15 and TRBJ2-2, with a weak D call TRBD2 (6 bases). This CDR3 spans 18 amino acids. With 0 bases removed from V and 5 bases from J, the gap between germline ends came to 19 bases. Germline lookup yields CDR1 LNHNV and CDR2 YYDKDF (reference sequence). For the CDR3, the DNA is TGTGCCACCAGCAGAGATTATTTTGAGGAGGGAACAACCGGGGAGCTGTTTTTT. Translated, it gives CATSRDYFEEGTTGELFF.

This clone came up once. The rearrangement links TRBV12-5 to TRBJ2-7; the D is unclear. Per the germline V gene, CDR1 is LGHNT and CDR2 is FRNRAP. Trimming left V 6 bases short and J 4 bases short, with 10 bases between. CDR3 size: 12 residues. CDR3 amino acids: CASGNVIYEQYF. CDR3 coding DNA: TGTGCTAGTGGCAATGTCATTTACGAGCAGTACTTC.

The chain has TRBV5-1 and TRBJ2-5; TRBD2 matches at 7 bases. V was pared by 2 bases and J by 2 bases, with 3 bases of the junction left unmatched. Looked up from germline, CDR1 is SGHRS and CDR2 is YFSETQ. The CDR3 is 14 amino acids. CDR3 sequence: CASSFGGGQETQYF. The DNA of the CDR3 is TGCGCCAGCAGCTTTGGGGGGGGGCAAGAGACCCAGTACTTC.

The rearrangement links TRBV2 to TRBJ1-5; 8 nucleotides match TRBD1. The CDR3 contains 14 residues. V lost 5 bases and J lost 7; bases outside the gene matches: 7. Germline V gives CDR1 SNHLY, CDR2 FYNNEI. The DNA for the CDR3 is TGTGCCAGCAGTCGAGACAGGGGAGGGCAGCCCCAGCATTTT. Amino acids: CASSRDRGGQPQHF.

This clone occurred once. The chain uses TRBV11-3 and TRBJ2-2; either TRBD1 or TRBD2 may fit D (6 bases each). Trimming took off 3 bases at V and 2 bases at J, with 10 bases between the two ends. The CDR3 contains 15 residues. CDR1 and CDR2 from the germline V gene are SGHNT and YENEEA. CDR3 amino acids: CASSLGGLNTGELFF. The CDR3 DNA reads as TGTGCCAGCAGCTTGGGGGGCCTAAACACCGGGGAGCTGTTTTTT.

This chain connects TRBV6-5 to TRBJ1-1; D ambiguous. V lost 5 bases, J lost 0 bases, and 13 bases lay in between. This CDR3 comprises 15 residues. The V gene's germline CDR1 is MNHEY and CDR2 SVGAGI. The DNA for the CDR3 is TGTGCCAGCAGTCGAGACATTATCATGAACACTGAAGCTTTCTTT. It translates to CASSRDIIMNTEAFF.

The chain combines TRBV30 with TRBJ2-3; the D gene could be TRBD1 or TRBD2 (5 bases each). Trimming removed 3 bases at V and 0 bases at J, with 13 bases between. The CDR3 has 15 amino acids. CDR1 is GTSNPN, CDR2 SVGIG, per germline (reference sequence). The CDR3 spells CAWRKRDGSTDTQYF. CDR3 DNA sequence: TGTGCCTGGAGGAAACGGGACGGCAGCACAGATACGCAGTATTTT. Full variable domain (missing parts from reference TRBV30 and TRBJ2-3): SQTIHQWPATLVQPVGSPLSLECTVEGTSNPNLYWYRQAAGRGLQLLFYSVGIGQISSEVPQNLSASRPQDRQFILSSKKLLLSDSGFYLCAWRKRDGSTDTQYFGPGTRLTVL.

The chain has TRBV10-1 and TRBJ2-5; 8 nucleotides agree with TRBD2. The CDR3 is 16 amino acids. The V and J ends lost 0 bases and 4 bases, in that order; junction bases with no gene match: 7. Germline assignment: CDR1 WNHNN and CDR2 SYGVQD (reference sequence). CDR3 DNA sequence: TGCGCCAGCAGTGAGTCAGCGGGGGCCGCACTAGAGACCCAGTACTTC. Its protein is CASSESAGAALETQYF.

The chain links TRBV13 to TRBJ1-3; D not certain. CDR1 is PRHDT and CDR2 is FYEKMQ in the germline V gene (reference sequence). The CDR3 has 15 amino acids. The V and J ends lost 7 bases and 0 bases respectively, with 13 bases between them. Here the CDR3 DNA reads TGTGCCAGCACCTTGAGCGGCCCCTCTGGAAACACCATATATTTT. Its protein product is CASTLSGPSGNTIYF.

This chain connects TRBV5-5 to TRBJ1-1; tentative D call: TRBD1 (5 bases). CDR3 length: 13 residues. The germline V gene has CDR1 SGHKS and CDR2 YYEKEE (reference sequence). Trimming removed 1 base at V and 1 base at J, with 5 bases between. The CDR3, as DNA: TGTGCCAGCAGCTTGACAGGGAACACTGAAGCTTTCTTT. It codes for CASSLTGNTEAFF.

This clone was detected once. The rearrangement uses TRBV9 and TRBJ1-2, with 9 bases identical to TRBD1. The CDR3 sequence is 17 residues long. Per germline, CDR1 SGDLS and CDR2 YYNGEE. V gave up 0 bases and J gave up 3 bases; unmatched junction bases: 9. CDR3 DNA sequence: TGTGCCAGCAGCGTAGCTAAAGCGACAGGGGGTGACTATGGCTACACCTTC. Its translation is CASSVAKATGGDYGYTF.

The V gene is TRBV5-1, the J gene TRBJ1-1; tentative D call: TRBD1 (6 bases). The CDR3 is made up of 14 amino acids. V lost 2 bases and J lost 1, with 9 bases in between. CDR1 and CDR2 (germline): SGHRS, YFSETQ. The CDR3 nucleotides are TGCGCCAGCAGCTTCCTACAGGGGAACACTGAAGCTTTCTTT. Translating it yields CASSFLQGNTEAFF.

J is TRBJ2-5 and V is TRBV7-9; the match to TRBD2 covers 12 bases. CDR1 is SEHNR and CDR2 is FQNEAQ in the germline V gene (reference sequence). With V trimmed by 5 bases and J by 5 bases, 12 bases remained unmatched. This CDR3 contains 17 residues. The CDR3: CASSPGTGLAGHETQYF. The CDR3 nucleotides read TGTGCCAGCAGCCCCGGGACAGGACTAGCGGGACATGAGACCCAGTACTTC.

The genes are TRBV7-9 and TRBJ2-1, with D possibly called TRBD1 or TRBD2 (5 bases each). V lost 0 bases and J lost 6, with 9 bases in between. CDR3 size: 14 residues. Germline loops: CDR1 SEHNR, CDR2 FQNEAQ (reference sequence). CDR3 bases: TGTGCCAGCAGCTTAGCGGGGGTAGGCAATGAGCAGTTCTTC. As protein: CASSLAGVGNEQFF.

The rearrangement links TRBV7-7 to TRBJ2-5; no firm D call. With 1 base removed from V and 2 bases from J, the gap between germline ends came to 5 bases. The germline V gene encodes CDR1 SSHAT and CDR2 FNYEAQ (reference sequence). The CDR3 length is 13 residues. In DNA, the CDR3 is TGTGCCAGCAGCTTAGGCACTCAAGAGACCCAGTACTTC. Translation gives CASSLGTQETQYF.

The chain is built from TRBV2 and TRBJ2-5, with 9 bases identical to TRBD1. Germline values: CDR1 SNHLY, CDR2 FYNNEI. The CDR3 is 15 amino acids. J lost 5 bases, V lost 11 bases, and 15 bases had no gene match. The CDR3: CAATRDRDLWETQYF. As DNA, the CDR3 is TGTGCCGCCACCCGGGACAGGGACCTTTGGGAGACCCAGTACTTC.

The chain has TRBV5-1 and TRBJ1-4; D not certain. The CDR3 is 14 residues long. Germline loops: CDR1 SGHRS, CDR2 YFSETQ. Trimming left V 0 bases short and J 10 bases short, with 13 bases between. The CDR3 DNA reads TGCGCCAGCAGCTTGGACCGCAGGCTAGGAAAACTGTTTTTT. This encodes CASSLDRRLGKLFF.

J is TRBJ2-7 and V is TRBV30; D call uncertain. Trimming cost V 3 bases and J 6 bases, with 15 bases left between them. The CDR3 contains 13 residues. Germline V gene lookup returns CDR1 GTSNPN and CDR2 SVGIG (reference sequence). DNA for the CDR3: TGTGCCTGGAGAGGCCAACCTGGCACCGAGCAGTACTTC. Protein: CAWRGQPGTEQYF.